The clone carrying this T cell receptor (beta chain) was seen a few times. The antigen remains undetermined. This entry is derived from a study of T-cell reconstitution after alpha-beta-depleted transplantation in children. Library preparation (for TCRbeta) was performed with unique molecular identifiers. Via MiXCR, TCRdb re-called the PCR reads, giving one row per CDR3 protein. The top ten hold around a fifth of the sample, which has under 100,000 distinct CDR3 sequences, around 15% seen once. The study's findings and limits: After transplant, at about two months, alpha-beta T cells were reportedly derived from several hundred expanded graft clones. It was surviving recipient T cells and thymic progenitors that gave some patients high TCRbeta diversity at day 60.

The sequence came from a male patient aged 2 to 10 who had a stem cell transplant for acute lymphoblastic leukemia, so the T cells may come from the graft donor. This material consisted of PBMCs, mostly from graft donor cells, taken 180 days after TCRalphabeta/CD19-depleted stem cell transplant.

The CDR3 region has the DNA TGTGCCAGCAGCCCGCTCCGGGACACCGCCTACGAGCAGTACTTC. Protein product: CASSPLRDTAYEQYF. The chain carries TRBV7-8 and TRBJ2-7; a weak D match, TRBD1 (6 bases). Germline V gene sequence: CDR1 SGHVS, CDR2 FQNEAQ. V dropped 5 bases and J dropped 2 bases, with 16 bases sitting between them. This CDR3 region has 15 residues.